The clone carrying this T cell receptor beta chain was seen a handful of times. Profiled with immunoSEQ multiplex PCR; TCRdb holds only in-frame clones, not every one. The sample yields more than 25,000 clones, about 82% seen once. This CDR3 spans 11 amino acids. The data originate from a study of OX40 agonist ivuxolimab in advanced cancers. Study-level background: Among those enrolled, mean age was approximately 62 years (range roughly 23 to 85) and less than 90% were male.

Collection of blood occurred at baseline, at cycle 4 day 1, and at cycle 7 day 1. The chain employs TRBV1 and TRBJ2-6. TRBV1 is marked as a pseudogene. This TCR was sampled from an adult with an advanced solid tumor such as melanoma, head and neck, liver or kidney cancer. Source: CD4+ or CD8+ T cells sorted from blood, taken in a trial of the OX40 agonist ivuxolimab. The CDR3 DNA follows: TGCACCCAAAGTCGGGCCAACGTCCTGACTTTC. Translated: CTQSRANVLTF.